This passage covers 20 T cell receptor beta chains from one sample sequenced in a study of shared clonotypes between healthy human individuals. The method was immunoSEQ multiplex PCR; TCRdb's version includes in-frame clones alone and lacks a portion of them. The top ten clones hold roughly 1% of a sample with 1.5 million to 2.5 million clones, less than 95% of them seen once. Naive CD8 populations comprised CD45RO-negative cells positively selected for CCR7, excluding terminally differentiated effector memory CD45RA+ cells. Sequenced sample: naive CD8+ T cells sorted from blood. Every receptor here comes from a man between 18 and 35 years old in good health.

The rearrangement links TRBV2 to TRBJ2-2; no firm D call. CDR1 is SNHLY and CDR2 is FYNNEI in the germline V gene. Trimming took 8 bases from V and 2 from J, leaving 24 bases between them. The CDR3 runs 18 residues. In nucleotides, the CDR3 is TGTGCCAGCTCGATTACCCCCAGCCATCCAACAAACACCGGGGAGCTGTTTTTT. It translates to CASSITPSHPTNTGELFF.

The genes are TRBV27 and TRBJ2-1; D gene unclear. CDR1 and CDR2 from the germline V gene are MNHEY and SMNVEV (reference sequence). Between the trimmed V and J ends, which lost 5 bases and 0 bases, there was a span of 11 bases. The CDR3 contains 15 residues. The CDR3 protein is CASSRPESSYNEQFF. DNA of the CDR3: TGTGCCAGCAGTCGGCCGGAGAGCTCCTACAATGAGCAGTTCTTC.

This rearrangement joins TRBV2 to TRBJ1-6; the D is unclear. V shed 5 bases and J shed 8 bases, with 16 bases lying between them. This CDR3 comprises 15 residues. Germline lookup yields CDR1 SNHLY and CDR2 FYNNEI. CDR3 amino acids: CASSYIRGGDSPLHF. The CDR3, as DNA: TGTGCCAGCAGTTACATACGGGGTGGGGATTCACCCCTCCACTTT.

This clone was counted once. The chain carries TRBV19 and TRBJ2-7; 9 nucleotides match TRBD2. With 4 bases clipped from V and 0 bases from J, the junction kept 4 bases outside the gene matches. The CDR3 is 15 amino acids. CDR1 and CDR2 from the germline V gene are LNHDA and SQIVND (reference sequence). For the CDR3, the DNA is TGTGCCAGTAGTAGTCTGCGGGAGGGCTCCTACGAGCAGTACTTC. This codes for CASSSLREGSYEQYF.

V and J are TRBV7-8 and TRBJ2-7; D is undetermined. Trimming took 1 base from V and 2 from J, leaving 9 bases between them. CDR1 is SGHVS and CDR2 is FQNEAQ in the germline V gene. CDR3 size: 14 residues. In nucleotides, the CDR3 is TGTGCCAGCAGCTTAGACGTCGGGCCCTACGAGCAGTACTTC. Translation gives CASSLDVGPYEQYF.

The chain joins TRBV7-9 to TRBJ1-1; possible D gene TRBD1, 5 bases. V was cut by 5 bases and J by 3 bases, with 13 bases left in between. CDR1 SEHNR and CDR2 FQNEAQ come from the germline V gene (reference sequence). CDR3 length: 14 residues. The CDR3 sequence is CASSRPGDYTEAFF. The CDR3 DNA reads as TGTGCCAGCAGCCGACCCGGGGACTACACTGAAGCTTTCTTT.

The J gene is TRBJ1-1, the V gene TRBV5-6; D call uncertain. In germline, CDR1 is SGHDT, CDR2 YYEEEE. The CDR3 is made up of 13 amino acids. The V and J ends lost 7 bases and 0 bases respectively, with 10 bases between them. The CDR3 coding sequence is TGTGCCAGCGGCGGGGTTATGAACACTGAAGCTTTCTTT. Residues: CASGGVMNTEAFF.

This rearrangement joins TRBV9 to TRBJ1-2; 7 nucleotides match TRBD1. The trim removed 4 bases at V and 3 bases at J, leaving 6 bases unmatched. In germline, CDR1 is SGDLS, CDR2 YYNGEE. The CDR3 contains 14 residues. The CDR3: CASSSGGQDYGYTF. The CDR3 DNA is TGTGCCAGCAGCTCCGGCGGACAGGACTATGGCTACACCTTC.

The CDR3 DNA sequence: TGCGCCAGCAGCGAGGACGGAACCGCCATCCAAGAGACCCAGTACTTC. Translation: CASSEDGTAIQETQYF. The J gene is TRBJ2-5, the V gene TRBV10-2; no firm D call. The CDR3 is 16 residues long. V was trimmed by 6 bases and J by 1 base, leaving 18 bases between them. Germline CDR1 WSHSY, CDR2 SAAADI.

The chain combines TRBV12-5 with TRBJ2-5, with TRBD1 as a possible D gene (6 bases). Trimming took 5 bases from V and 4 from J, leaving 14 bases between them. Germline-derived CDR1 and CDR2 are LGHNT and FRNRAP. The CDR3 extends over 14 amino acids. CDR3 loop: CASGRGGRGETQYF. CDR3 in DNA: TGTGCTAGTGGTCGTGGGGGCCGGGGAGAGACCCAGTACTTC.

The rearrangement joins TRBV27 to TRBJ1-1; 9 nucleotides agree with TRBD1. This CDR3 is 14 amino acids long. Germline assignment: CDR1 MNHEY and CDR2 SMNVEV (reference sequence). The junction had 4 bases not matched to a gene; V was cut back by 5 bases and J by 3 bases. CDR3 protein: CASSPRQGDTEAFF. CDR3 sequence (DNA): TGTGCCAGCAGTCCCCGACAGGGGGACACTGAAGCTTTCTTT.

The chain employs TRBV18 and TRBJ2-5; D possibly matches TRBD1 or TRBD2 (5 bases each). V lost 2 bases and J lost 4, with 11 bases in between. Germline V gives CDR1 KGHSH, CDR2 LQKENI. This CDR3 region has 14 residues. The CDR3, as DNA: TGTGCCAGCTCACCAATCGGGGACCGAGAGACCCAGTACTTC. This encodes CASSPIGDRETQYF.

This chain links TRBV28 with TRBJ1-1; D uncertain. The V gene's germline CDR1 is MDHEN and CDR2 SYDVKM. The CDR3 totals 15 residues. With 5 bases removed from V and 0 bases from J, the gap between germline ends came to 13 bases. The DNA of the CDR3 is TGTGCCAGCAGTCTCGCCTGGGTCATGAACACTGAAGCTTTCTTT. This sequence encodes CASSLAWVMNTEAFF.

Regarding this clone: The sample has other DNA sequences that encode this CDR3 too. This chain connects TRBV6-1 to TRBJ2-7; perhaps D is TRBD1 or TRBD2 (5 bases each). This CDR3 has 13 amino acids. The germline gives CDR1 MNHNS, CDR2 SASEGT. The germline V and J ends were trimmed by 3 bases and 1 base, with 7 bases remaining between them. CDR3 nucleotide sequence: TGTGCCAGCAGTGAGGGGGAATCCTACGAGCAGTACTTC. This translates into CASSEGESYEQYF.

The CDR3 DNA follows: TGTGCCAGCAGCTTGGATTCTGAGGGCTGGGGCAATCAGCCCCAGCATTTT. It specifies CASSLDSEGWGNQPQHF. The chain employs TRBV5-6 and TRBJ1-5; no clear D gene. This CDR3 has 17 residues. Germline loops: CDR1 SGHDT, CDR2 YYEEEE. Trimming shortened V by 0 bases and J by 2 bases, and 15 bases separated the two germline ends. The entire variable domain, with the rest obtained from reference TRBV5-6 and TRBJ1-5, is as follows: DAGVTQSPTHLIKTRGQQVTLRCSPKSGHDTVSWYQQALGQGPQFIFQYYEEEERQRGNFPDRFSGHQFPNYSSELNVNALLLGDSALYLCASSLDSEGWGNQPQHFGDGTRLSIL.

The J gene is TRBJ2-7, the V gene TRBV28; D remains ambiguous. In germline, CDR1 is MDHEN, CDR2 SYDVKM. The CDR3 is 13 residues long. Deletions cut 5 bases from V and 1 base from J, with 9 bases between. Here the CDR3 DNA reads TGTGCCAGCAGTCCCGGGTTTTCCTACGAGCAGTACTTC. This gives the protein CASSPGFSYEQYF.

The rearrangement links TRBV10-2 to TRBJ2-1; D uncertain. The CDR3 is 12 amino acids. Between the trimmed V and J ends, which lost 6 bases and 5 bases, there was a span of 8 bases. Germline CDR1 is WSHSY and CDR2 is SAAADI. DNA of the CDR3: TGCGCCAGCAGCTCAGGAGACAATGAGCAGTTCTTC. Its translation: CASSSGDNEQFF.

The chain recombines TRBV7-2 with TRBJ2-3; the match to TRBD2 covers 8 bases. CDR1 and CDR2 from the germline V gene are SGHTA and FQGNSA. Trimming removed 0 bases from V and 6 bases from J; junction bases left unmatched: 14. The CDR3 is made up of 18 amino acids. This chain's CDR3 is CASSLAPERESSWDTQYF. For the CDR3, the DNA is TGTGCCAGCAGCTTAGCGCCCGAGCGGGAGTCGTCATGGGATACGCAGTATTTT.

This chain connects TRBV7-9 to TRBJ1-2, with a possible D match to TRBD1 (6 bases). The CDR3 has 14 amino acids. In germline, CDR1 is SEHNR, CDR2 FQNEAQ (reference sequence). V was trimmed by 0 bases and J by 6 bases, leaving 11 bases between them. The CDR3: CASSLAGQGHGYTF. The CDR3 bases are TGTGCCAGCAGCTTAGCGGGGCAGGGGCATGGCTACACCTTC.

In DNA form, the CDR3 reads TGCAGCGTCGTAGGGGACTACCAAGAGACCCAGTACTTC. It translates to CSVVGDYQETQYF. This chain connects TRBV29-1 to TRBJ2-5; TRBD2 is a possible D gene (6 bases). CDR1 and CDR2 from the germline V gene are SQVTM and ANQGSEA. Trimming stripped 6 bases from V and 0 bases from J, with 11 bases between. This CDR3 is built from 13 residues.